The source of this T cell receptor (beta chain) is a study of pediatric ulcerative colitis. Generated by immunoSEQ multiplex PCR, the TCRdb table keeps only in-frame clones and is missing some. The repertoire consists of roughly 25,000 clones, with 70% to 75% occurring once and the leading ten covering roughly 7.8%. Rectal tissue came from one to two pinch biopsies taken at colonoscopy. The V gene's germline CDR1 is LNHDA and CDR2 SQIVND (reference sequence). CDR3 length: 14 residues. With V trimmed by 7 bases and J by 10 bases, 13 bases remained unmatched. This chain uses TRBV19 with TRBJ2-1; TRBD2 agrees at 7 bases. Sequenced sample: gut tissue. The sequence was obtained from a boy aged 10-17 years with severe ulcerative colitis. CDR3 region: CASTIGGGDREQFF. In DNA, the CDR3 is TGTGCCAGTACCATTGGCGGGGGAGATAGGGAGCAGTTCTTC. The variable domain in full, with the rest retrieved from reference TRBV19 and TRBJ2-1, is DGGITQSPKYLFRKEGQNVTLSCEQNLNHDAMYWYRQDPGQGLRLIYYSQIVNDFQKGDIAEGYSVSREKKESFPLTVTSAQKNPTAFYLCASTIGGGDREQFFGPGTRLTVL.